These 24 T cell receptor beta chains share one sample of origin, sequenced in a study of shared clonotypes between healthy human individuals. Positive CCR7 selection of CD45RO-negative cells yielded the naive CD8 cells, and terminally differentiated effector memory CD45RA+ cells were excluded. The table came from immunoSEQ multiplex PCR; TCRdb's copy has only in-frame clones and leaves some out. Among 2 million or so clones listed, over 85% were seen once. Sequencing was carried out using naive CD8+ T cells sorted from blood. Source of these receptors: a man younger than 35 in good health.

The gene calls are TRBV14 and TRBJ2-7; D is possibly TRBD2 (6 bases). There are 14 residues in the CDR3. V was shortened by 5 bases and J by 2 bases, with 13 bases between the two germline ends. CDR1 is SGHDN and CDR2 is FVKESK in the germline V gene. In DNA, the CDR3 is TGTGCCAGCAGCGCCCTGGGGGGTCCCTACGAGCAGTACTTC. This gives the protein CASSALGGPYEQYF. Supplemented by reference TRBV14 and TRBJ2-7, the full variable domain reads EAGVTQFPSHSVIEKGQTVTLRCDPISGHDNLYWYRRVMGKEIKFLLHFVKESKQDESGMPNNRFLAERTGGTYSTLKVQPAELEDSGVYFCASSALGGPYEQYFGPGTRLTVT.

V usage is TRBV7-9 and J usage is TRBJ2-3, with D possibly being TRBD1 (6 bases). The CDR3 is 17 amino acids. Trimming cost V 4 bases and J 3 bases, with 20 bases left between them. Germline assignment: CDR1 SEHNR and CDR2 FQNEAQ (reference sequence). The CDR3 loop reads CASSSTAQGLGTDTQYF. The CDR3 DNA reads TGTGCCAGCAGCTCAACCGCACAGGGTTTAGGGACAGATACGCAGTATTTT.

This chain uses TRBV5-1 with TRBJ1-2; D unresolved. The ends were cut back, 10 bases at V and 8 bases at J, with 18 bases in the middle. In germline, CDR1 is SGHRS, CDR2 YFSETQ. This CDR3 region has 12 residues. CDR3 nucleotides: TGCGCCTTTTTTTGGGCGGCCAGGGGCTACACCTTC. Protein: CAFFWAARGYTF.

The V and J genes are TRBV5-1 and TRBJ1-6; 10 bases are shared with TRBD1. Germline loops: CDR1 SGHRS, CDR2 YFSETQ. The length of the CDR3 is 14 residues. J was trimmed by 10 bases and V by 3 bases; bases with no gene match: 4. CDR3 DNA: TGCGCCAGCAGCTCCGGGACAGGGGTATCACCCCTCCACTTT. Protein: CASSSGTGVSPLHF. Variable domain in full (rest from reference TRBV5-1 and TRBJ1-6): KAGVTQTPRYLIKTRGQQVTLSCSPISGHRSVSWYQQTPGQGLQFLFEYFSETQRNKGNFPGRFSGRQFSNSRSEMNVSTLELGDSALYLCASSSGTGVSPLHFGNGTRLTVT.

The chain has TRBV28 and TRBJ1-6; 10 bases line up with TRBD1. V was pared by 5 bases and J by 10 bases, with 8 bases of the junction left unmatched. The CDR3 runs to 15 residues. CDR1 MDHEN and CDR2 SYDVKM come from the germline V gene. CDR3 in amino acids: CASSETGGAGSPLHF. DNA of the CDR3: TGTGCCAGCAGTGAGACAGGGGGCGCAGGCTCACCCCTCCACTTT.

This clone was recorded a few times. Other DNA sequences in the same sample also yield this CDR3. This chain links TRBV29-1 with TRBJ1-1, with D unresolved. CDR1 and CDR2 (germline): SQVTM, ANQGSEA. The germline V and J ends were trimmed by 4 bases and 0 bases, with 3 bases remaining between them. The CDR3 totals 11 residues. The CDR3 region is CSVGVNTEAFF. In nucleotides, the CDR3 is TGCAGCGTTGGCGTGAACACTGAAGCTTTCTTT.

The rearrangement uses TRBV4-1 and TRBJ1-1, with unresolved D. The CDR3 covers 14 residues. Germline V lookup: CDR1 MGHRA, CDR2 YSYEKL. V gave up 3 bases and J gave up 8 bases, with 16 bases separating them. CDR3 DNA: TGCGCCAGCAGCCACCTAGATAGGGCCACGGAAGCTTTCTTT. Its protein product is CASSHLDRATEAFF.

This chain joins TRBV14 and TRBJ2-4; D ambiguous. Germline V lookup: CDR1 SGHDN, CDR2 FVKESK. The CDR3 length is 14 residues. The ends were cut back, 3 bases at V and 0 bases at J, with 6 bases in the middle. In DNA form, the CDR3 reads TGTGCCAGCAGCCACATACTAGCCAAAAACATTCAGTACTTC. This translates into CASSHILAKNIQYF. The entire variable domain, with the rest obtained from reference TRBV14 and TRBJ2-4, is as follows: EAGVTQFPSHSVIEKGQTVTLRCDPISGHDNLYWYRRVMGKEIKFLLHFVKESKQDESGMPNNRFLAERTGGTYSTLKVQPAELEDSGVYFCASSHILAKNIQYFGAGTRLSVL.

The chain carries TRBV4-1 and TRBJ2-7, with TRBD1 identical over 7 bases. J gave up 3 bases and V 1 base, and 15 bases lay outside the gene matches. The CDR3 totals 18 residues. Germline V gives CDR1 MGHRA, CDR2 YSYEKL. The CDR3 DNA reads TGCGCCAGCAGCCAAGTCGACAGGGCACCCTTCTCTCTCTACGAGCAGTACTTC. Translating it yields CASSQVDRAPFSLYEQYF.

This clone was seen once. The J gene is TRBJ1-2, the V gene TRBV2; unclear D gene. V was pared by 6 bases and J by 9 bases, with 14 bases between. In germline, CDR1 is SNHLY, CDR2 FYNNEI. The CDR3 totals 12 residues. The CDR3 spells CASRAGRASYTF. The CDR3 DNA sequence: TGTGCCAGCAGGGCCGGGCGAGCAAGCTACACCTTC.

This chain connects TRBV4-1 to TRBJ2-5, with 8 positions matching TRBD2. The CDR3 is 17 residues long. The V segment lost 2 bases and the J segment 4 bases; nucleotides outside the gene matches: 12. Germline values: CDR1 MGHRA, CDR2 YSYEKL. The CDR3 protein is CASSQFPAGEIGETQYF. The CDR3 DNA is TGCGCCAGCAGCCAATTTCCAGCGGGGGAGATAGGAGAGACCCAGTACTTC.

This clone was counted once. The J gene is TRBJ2-7, the V gene TRBV6-1, with 13 bases that match TRBD2. This CDR3 spans 15 amino acids. Trimming removed 3 bases from V and 3 bases from J; junction bases left unmatched: 2. The germline gives CDR1 MNHNS, CDR2 SASEGT. CDR3 DNA: TGTGCCAGCAGTGATTGGACTAGCGGGGGCTACGAGCAGTACTTC. Translation gives CASSDWTSGGYEQYF.

This clone was seen only a few times. The chain recombines TRBV6-9 with TRBJ1-6; 9 nucleotides line up with TRBD1. The CDR3 extends over 16 amino acids. V shed 8 bases and J 9 bases; nucleotides not matched to a gene: 14. Germline-derived CDR1 and CDR2 are MNHGY and SVAAGI. CDR3 amino acids: CASGPPQTGGVSPLHF. Written as DNA, the CDR3 is TGTGCCAGCGGCCCGCCCCAGACAGGGGGAGTTTCACCCCTCCACTTT.

On this clone: In the same sample, other DNA sequences code for this CDR3. V and J are TRBV4-1 and TRBJ2-7; tentatively, D is TRBD1 (5 bases). Trimming removed 0 bases at V and 1 base at J, with 10 bases between. The CDR3 runs to 15 residues. The germline CDR1 and CDR2 sequences are MGHRA and YSYEKL. The DNA for the CDR3 is TGCGCCAGCAGCCAAGAATCCCAGGGTTCCTACGAGCAGTACTTC. This codes for CASSQESQGSYEQYF.

The chain recombines TRBV7-2 with TRBJ2-1; 15 bases map to TRBD2. Germline assignment: CDR1 SGHTA and CDR2 FQGNSA. Losses at the gene ends were 7 bases for V and 9 bases for J; bases not matched to a gene: 13. This CDR3 spans 17 amino acids. CDR3 in DNA: TGTGCCAGCACCCTAGGGCTCGGACTAGCGGGAGGGATTGAGCAGTTCTTC. Translated, it gives CASTLGLGLAGGIEQFF.

With respect to this clone: Sequence at one end of the junction differs from germline and may be a read error. The V call is TRBV19, the J call TRBJ2-7; D possibly corresponds to TRBD1 (6 bases). The CDR3 consists of 13 residues. The germline V gene encodes CDR1 LNHDA and CDR2 SQIVND (reference sequence). CDR3: CASSLEQGYEQYF. The CDR3 nucleotides are TGTGCCAGTAGTTTAGAACAGGGATACGAGCAGTACTTC.

This chain joins TRBV4-3 and TRBJ2-5, with 7 nucleotides matching TRBD1. The CDR3 sequence is 15 residues long. V gave up 2 bases and J gave up 5 bases; unmatched junction bases: 8. Germline V CDR1 and CDR2: LGHNA, YSLEER. The CDR3 region has the DNA TGCGCCAGCAGCCAAACCCAGGGGGTCGGGGAGACCCAGTACTTC. This gives the protein CASSQTQGVGETQYF.

In the case of this clone: A much bigger clone sits one base away, suggesting this may be a read error. The same CDR3 is also encoded by other DNA sequences in this sample. This chain links TRBV7-9 with TRBJ2-7; D remains unclear. The CDR3 totals 11 residues. Germline V CDR1 and CDR2: SEHNR, FQNEAQ (reference sequence). The V and J ends lost 5 bases and 4 bases respectively, with 6 bases between them. DNA for the CDR3: TGTGCCAGCAGCCCCTCTTACGAGCAGTACTTC. It specifies CASSPSYEQYF.

Details on this clone: Additional DNA sequences in this sample encode the identical CDR3. The chain is built from TRBV6-6 and TRBJ2-1; D not certain. Trimming removed 0 bases at V and 7 bases at J, with 4 bases between. Germline CDR1 is MNHNY and CDR2 is SVGAGI (reference sequence). This CDR3 contains 12 residues. CDR3 in amino acids: CASSYSWNEQFF. In nucleotides, the CDR3 is TGTGCCAGCAGTTACTCTTGGAATGAGCAGTTCTTC.

V and J are TRBV9 and TRBJ1-1; D is undetermined. Germline V CDR1 and CDR2: SGDLS, YYNGEE. CDR3 length equals 15 residues. V was cut by 0 bases and J by 0 bases, with 9 bases left in between. CDR3 sequence reads: CASSVGNYLNTEAFF. CDR3 nucleotides: TGTGCCAGCAGCGTAGGCAACTACTTGAACACTGAAGCTTTCTTT.

This chain links TRBV7-3 with TRBJ1-2, with unresolved D. V shed 10 bases and J shed 0 bases, with 9 bases lying between them. Germline lookup yields CDR1 SGHTA and CDR2 FQGTGA. The CDR3 loop spans 12 amino acids. The CDR3 here is CANHSPNYGYTF. CDR3 bases: TGTGCCAACCACAGTCCTAACTATGGCTACACCTTC. Full variable domain (missing parts from reference TRBV7-3 and TRBJ1-2): GAGVSQTPSNKVTEKGKYVELRCDPISGHTALYWYRQSLGQGPEFLIYFQGTGAADDSGLPNDRFFAVRPEGSVSTLKIQRTERGDSAVYLCANHSPNYGYTFGSGTRLTVV.

The V call is TRBV27, the J call TRBJ2-1; TRBD2 matches at 9 bases. V gave up 2 bases and J gave up 8 bases; unmatched junction bases: 4. Germline-derived CDR1 and CDR2 are MNHEY and SMNVEV (reference sequence). The CDR3 has 14 residues. The CDR3 protein is CASSLGAGGYEQFF. For the CDR3, the DNA is TGTGCCAGCAGTTTAGGGGCGGGAGGGTATGAGCAGTTCTTC.

The chain couples TRBV11-3 to TRBJ2-1; TRBD2 matches at 14 bases. Germline CDR1 is SGHNT and CDR2 is YENEEA. V shed 5 bases and J 5 bases; nucleotides not matched to a gene: 5. The CDR3 has 16 amino acids. The DNA of the CDR3 is TGTGCCAGCAGCCCCTGGGGACTAGCGGGGGACAATGAGCAGTTCTTC. Translated, it gives CASSPWGLAGDNEQFF.

The rearrangement links TRBV27 to TRBJ2-5; 8 bases map to TRBD1. J lost 4 bases, V lost 5 bases, and 6 bases had no gene match. The CDR3 loop spans 14 amino acids. Germline assignment: CDR1 MNHEY and CDR2 SMNVEV (reference sequence). CDR3 coding DNA: TGTGCCAGCAGTCCATGGACAGGGACAGAGACCCAGTACTTC. Protein product: CASSPWTGTETQYF.